The 32 T cell receptor beta chains below were found in one sample sequenced in a study of CD8 T cells in ankylosing spondylitis (dated by TCRdb to 2017 to 2019). The method was 5' RACE. Sequencing took place on an Illumina HiSeq 2500. TCRdb's own reprocessing of the public reads used fastp at Q25 and MiXCR and kept productive beta chains. Each entry merges the rows of one CDR3 protein and shows their most common DNA and genes. The table for this sample lists approximately 250,000 distinct CDR3 sequences; roughly 32% of them were counted only once. The top ten hold roughly 4.2% of the sample. Sequencing used blood, either unsorted or a sorted T cell fraction (not recorded which). The receptors stem from a male donor with ankylosing spondylitis or in good health (not recorded which).

This clonotype was detected only a few times. The V and J genes are TRBV6-1 and TRBJ2-3; 9 bases align to TRBD2. Per the germline V gene, CDR1 is MNHNS and CDR2 is SASEGT. The trim removed 5 bases at V and 0 bases at J, leaving 3 bases unmatched. There are 15 residues in the CDR3. The CDR3 loop is CASSQGLASTDTQYF. In DNA, the CDR3 is TGTGCCAGCAGTCAAGGACTAGCGAGCACAGATACGCAGTATTTT.

In its sample, this clonotype was seen a few times. This chain connects TRBV6-1 to TRBJ2-7; TRBD1 might be the D (6 bases). Germline V gene sequence: CDR1 MNHNS, CDR2 SASEGT. The CDR3 totals 14 residues. Trimming removed 7 bases at V and 1 base at J, with 14 bases between. CDR3 bases: TGTGCCAGCAAACAGGGTTTCCAATCCTACGAGCAGTACTTC. It encodes CASKQGFQSYEQYF.

V gene TRBV5-6 combines with J gene TRBJ2-1, with 8 nucleotides matching TRBD2. The CDR3 is made up of 15 amino acids. V trimming: 2 bases; J trimming: 8 bases; junction bases outside the gene matches: 9. Germline V gives CDR1 SGHDT, CDR2 YYEEEE. CDR3 region: CASSFVRGGPDEQFF. The CDR3, as DNA: TGTGCCAGCAGCTTCGTCCGGGGGGGCCCGGATGAGCAGTTCTTC.

The chain recombines TRBV7-8 with TRBJ1-5; possible D gene TRBD1, 6 bases. This CDR3 has 16 residues. V gave up 5 bases and J gave up 9 bases, with 23 bases separating them. Germline values: CDR1 SGHVS, CDR2 FQNEAQ. In DNA, the CDR3 is TGTGCCAGCAGCCTCGGATTAGAACAGGGCCTTTGGCCCCAGCATTTT. As protein: CASSLGLEQGLWPQHF.

The CDR3 sequence is CASSQGLADTQYF. In nucleotides, the CDR3 is TGTGCCAGCAGCCAGGGCCTGGCAGATACGCAGTATTTT. The V call is TRBV7-9, the J call TRBJ2-3; TRBD1 is a possible D gene (5 bases). CDR3 length equals 13 residues. Germline V gene sequence: CDR1 SEHNR, CDR2 FQNEAQ (reference sequence). The ends were cut back, 5 bases at V and 4 bases at J, with 10 bases in the middle.

The chain has TRBV27 and TRBJ1-1; a weak D match, TRBD1 (5 bases). CDR1 MNHEY and CDR2 SMNVEV come from the germline V gene (reference sequence). The CDR3 extends over 17 amino acids. The V and J ends lost 6 bases and 3 bases respectively, with 23 bases between them. The CDR3 nucleotides are TGTGCCAGCAGCCCGTCAACGTGGACGGGGGGATACACTGAAGCTTTCTTT. Amino acids: CASSPSTWTGGYTEAFF.

This clonotype came up a few times. At one end the junction does not follow the germline gene, possibly because of a read error. The rearrangement links TRBV7-7 to TRBJ2-1, with a weak D call TRBD1 (6 bases). Germline V gene sequence: CDR1 SSHAT, CDR2 FNYEAQ (reference sequence). The CDR3 runs 13 residues. DNA of the CDR3: TGTGCTAGCAGCTTAGGACAGTCCAATGAGCAGTTCTTC. Translation: CASSLGQSNEQFF.

V is TRBV27 and J is TRBJ1-2; D might be TRBD1 (5 bases). CDR1 is MNHEY, CDR2 SMNVEV, per germline (reference sequence). The germline V and J ends were trimmed by 10 bases and 4 bases, with 16 bases remaining between them. The CDR3 spans 13 residues. The CDR3 DNA sequence: TGTGCCACCCGCTTTCTCGGGGGCTATGGCTACACCTTC. This gives the protein CATRFLGGYGYTF.

The chain recombines TRBV20-1 with TRBJ2-7; no clear D. Germline V gives CDR1 DFQATT, CDR2 SNEGSKA (reference sequence). The CDR3 is 13 residues long. V lost 3 bases to trimming and J lost 1 base, with 10 bases between them. The CDR3 reads CSASDQASYEQYF. The CDR3 DNA follows: TGCAGTGCTAGCGATCAGGCGTCCTACGAGCAGTACTTC.

The V gene is TRBV27, the J gene TRBJ2-2; possible D gene TRBD2, 7 bases. V was shortened by 5 bases and J by 8 bases, with 21 bases between the two germline ends. Germline assignment: CDR1 MNHEY and CDR2 SMNVEV (reference sequence). The CDR3 has 16 amino acids. CDR3 nucleotide sequence: TGTGCCAGCAGTCCCCCGTGGGGGGGCGTCGGAGGGGAGCTGTTTTTT. Encoded protein: CASSPPWGGVGGELFF.

This clonotype was counted between two and nine times. J is TRBJ2-2 and V is TRBV6-4; a possible D gene is TRBD1 (6 bases). Germline CDR1 and CDR2: MRHNA and SNTAGT. The CDR3 runs 14 residues. Trimming shortened V by 5 bases and J by 2 bases, and 9 bases separated the two germline ends. CDR3 coding DNA: TGTGCCAGCAGTCCGGGACAAAACACCGGGGAGCTGTTTTTT. Its protein is CASSPGQNTGELFF.

At least ten counts were recorded for this clonotype. A junction end diverges from the germline sequence, so it may reflect a read error. The J gene is TRBJ2-3, the V gene TRBV5-1; D might be TRBD1 or TRBD2, each matching 6 bases. Germline CDR1 is SGHRS and CDR2 is YFSETQ. The CDR3 totals 14 residues. Here the CDR3 reads CASSLGGSTDTQYF. Written as DNA, the CDR3 is TGTGCCAGCAGTTTAGGGGGGAGCACAGATACGCAGTATTTT.

There are a few counts of this clonotype. The V call is TRBV14, the J call TRBJ2-1, with D perhaps TRBD2 (6 bases). The V end lost 4 bases, the J end lost 5 bases, and 12 bases lay between the germline ends. This CDR3 spans 14 amino acids. Per the germline V gene, CDR1 is SGHDN and CDR2 is FVKESK. The CDR3, as DNA: TGTGCCAGCAGCCTGGGACTTGGGCACAATGAGCAGTTCTTC. Translation: CASSLGLGHNEQFF.

V is TRBV3-1 and J is TRBJ2-7; D is unresolved. Trimming removed 5 bases at V and 6 bases at J, with 8 bases between. Germline CDR1 and CDR2: LGHDT and YNNKEL (reference sequence). The CDR3 is 11 residues long. The CDR3 nucleotides are TGTGCCAGCAGCGGCGCGGTCGAGCAGTACTTC. It encodes CASSGAVEQYF.

This clonotype showed up just a few times. V is TRBV20-1 and J is TRBJ2-3; 8 bases fit TRBD2. The CDR3 sequence is 16 residues long. Trimming removed 3 bases from V and 6 bases from J; junction bases left unmatched: 14. Germline CDR1 is DFQATT and CDR2 is SNEGSKA (reference sequence). The CDR3 bases are TGCAGTGCTAGGAACTTTGGTGCTAGCGGGCCGGATACGCAGTATTTT. It encodes CSARNFGASGPDTQYF.

The V call is TRBV10-3, the J call TRBJ1-2; no reliable D call. This CDR3 is 14 amino acids long. The V gene lost 6 bases and the J gene lost 3 bases, with 14 bases spanning the gap. Germline-derived CDR1 and CDR2 are ENHRY and SYGVKD. The CDR3 DNA reads as TGTGCCATCAGCCCTGCTACTGGGGACTATGGCTACACCTTC. Protein sequence: CAISPATGDYGYTF.

The J gene is TRBJ1-4, the V gene TRBV5-1; maybe TRBD1 (5 bases). The CDR3 is 14 residues long. CDR1 and CDR2 from the germline V gene are SGHRS and YFSETQ. Trimming pared 4 bases from V and 7 bases from J, leaving 14 bases between. This CDR3 is CASSRDGYSEKLFF. In nucleotides, the CDR3 is TGCGCCAGCAGCCGGGACGGCTATTCTGAAAAACTGTTTTTT.

The chain recombines TRBV20-1 with TRBJ1-1; weak D call: TRBD1 (6 bases). The germline V gene encodes CDR1 DFQATT and CDR2 SNEGSKA (reference sequence). With 0 bases removed from V and 4 bases from J, the gap between germline ends came to 9 bases. The CDR3 loop spans 13 amino acids. For the CDR3, the DNA is TGCAGTGCTAGAGACGACAGGTTCACTGAAGCTTTCTTT. Residues: CSARDDRFTEAFF.

The V call is TRBV7-2, the J call TRBJ2-5; a weak D match, TRBD1 (5 bases). The CDR3 is made up of 14 amino acids. The V gene lost 0 bases and the J gene lost 5 bases, with 10 bases spanning the gap. CDR1 is SGHTA and CDR2 is FQGNSA in the germline V gene. The CDR3 region is CASSLAAGWETQYF. As DNA, the CDR3 is TGTGCCAGCAGCTTAGCGGCAGGGTGGGAGACCCAGTACTTC.

The J gene is TRBJ2-3, the V gene TRBV5-1; weak D call: TRBD2 (6 bases). The CDR3 length is 16 residues. Germline V CDR1 and CDR2: SGHRS, YFSETQ. Trimming removed 1 base at V and 1 base at J, with 13 bases between. Here the CDR3 reads CASSLSGGTRTDTQYF. The CDR3 region has the DNA TGCGCCAGCAGCTTGAGTGGGGGGACTCGCACAGATACGCAGTATTTT.

This clonotype came up once. The chain uses TRBV9 and TRBJ1-4; 10 bases are a match to TRBD1. CDR3 length equals 15 residues. The V segment lost 4 bases and the J segment 7 bases; nucleotides outside the gene matches: 7. Germline V gene data show CDR1 as SGDLS and CDR2 as YYNGEE. CDR3 coding DNA: TGTGCCAGCAGCCCCCGAGGGACAGGGGTTGAAAAACTGTTTTTT. It is translated as CASSPRGTGVEKLFF.

CDR3: CSVVWTASETQYF. CDR3 coding DNA: TGCAGCGTTGTCTGGACAGCCTCAGAGACCCAGTACTTC. This chain links TRBV29-1 with TRBJ2-5, with D possibly TRBD1 on 6 matching bases. The CDR3 is 13 amino acids. Between the trimmed V and J ends, which lost 4 bases and 4 bases, there was a span of 13 bases. Germline V gives CDR1 SQVTM, CDR2 ANQGSEA.

V gene TRBV10-2 combines with J gene TRBJ1-6; 10 bases agree with TRBD1. CDR3 length: 15 residues. Trimming cost V 4 bases and J 10 bases; bases outside gene matches: 7. CDR1 WSHSY and CDR2 SAAADI come from the germline V gene. The DNA of the CDR3 is TGCGCCAGCAGTGTTGGGGGGACAGGGGACTCACCCCTCCACTTT. It encodes CASSVGGTGDSPLHF.

The chain employs TRBV7-8 and TRBJ2-3; 8 bases fit TRBD2. The length of the CDR3 is 14 residues. V was clipped by 6 bases and J by 5 bases; unmatched bases: 7. Per germline, CDR1 SGHVS and CDR2 FQNEAQ. CDR3 nucleotide sequence: TGTGCCAGCAGTCCCGGGGGGGCCTTAGATACGCAGTATTTT. Translated: CASSPGGALDTQYF.

The chain uses TRBV29-1 and TRBJ1-4, with 10 bases lining up with TRBD1. Germline CDR1 SQVTM, CDR2 ANQGSEA. Germline trimming cut 5 bases from V and 15 bases from J; bases unmatched to any gene: 6. This CDR3 spans 11 amino acids. For the CDR3, the DNA is TGCAGCGTTTGGGACAGGGGAATTGTGTTTTTT. Amino acid sequence: CSVWDRGIVFF. The full variable domain, in which reference TRBV29-1 and TRBJ1-4 provide the parts outside the CDR3, is SAVISQKPSRDICQRGTSLTIQCQVDSQVTMMFWYRQQPGQSLTLIATANQGSEATYESGFVIDKFPISRPNLTFSTLTVSNMSPEDSSIYLCSVWDRGIVFFGSGTQLSVL.

The sample holds a few counts of this clonotype. The chain joins TRBV6-1 to TRBJ1-5; D is uncertain. There are 15 residues in the CDR3. Germline CDR1 reads MNHNS; CDR2 reads SASEGT. V lost 5 bases and J lost 5, with 16 bases in between. DNA for the CDR3: TGTGCCAGCAGTCTTGGAGCGGCGAAGGATCAGCCCCAGCATTTT. Its protein is CASSLGAAKDQPQHF.

The V call is TRBV28, the J call TRBJ2-5; D is unresolved. This CDR3 comprises 15 residues. The ends were cut back, 2 bases at V and 3 bases at J, with 13 bases in the middle. The germline CDR1 and CDR2 sequences are MDHEN and SYDVKM. CDR3 nucleotides: TGTGCCAGCAGTTTACCCCGGGTCCTAAAAGAGACCCAGTACTTC. This gives the protein CASSLPRVLKETQYF.

This clonotype was observed a handful of times. The rearrangement uses TRBV10-1 and TRBJ1-4; D call uncertain. The CDR3 consists of 13 residues. Germline V CDR1 and CDR2: WNHNN, SYGVQD (reference sequence). V lost 4 bases and J lost 1, with 4 bases in between. CDR3 amino acids: CASSVGTNEKLFF. The CDR3 nucleotides read TGCGCCAGCAGTGTCGGAACTAATGAAAAACTGTTTTTT.

The chain uses TRBV10-3 and TRBJ2-5; a possible D gene is TRBD2 (6 bases). The CDR3 totals 12 residues. The germline gives CDR1 ENHRY, CDR2 SYGVKD. Trimming cost V 11 bases and J 0 bases, with 10 bases left between them. The DNA of the CDR3 is TGTGCCGTCCGGGACTACCAAGAGACCCAGTACTTC. Protein: CAVRDYQETQYF.

The V gene is TRBV6-5, the J gene TRBJ2-3; either TRBD1 or TRBD2 may supply D (6 bases each). Trimming cost V 0 bases and J 1 base, with 17 bases left between them. CDR1 is MNHEY, CDR2 SVGAGI, per germline. This CDR3 is built from 18 residues. For the CDR3, the DNA is TGTGCCAGCAGTTACTCAGGGGGGCCCTACTCCGGCACAGATACGCAGTATTTT. Encoded protein: CASSYSGGPYSGTDTQYF.

This clonotype showed up many times. The chain recombines TRBV20-1 with TRBJ2-1; D possibly corresponds to TRBD1 (6 bases). V lost 0 bases and J 9 bases, leaving 9 bases between the germline ends. Per germline, CDR1 DFQATT and CDR2 SNEGSKA (reference sequence). The CDR3 spans 12 residues. CDR3 in DNA: TGCAGTGCTAGAGAGGGGGCGGGTGAGCAGTTCTTC. Its translation is CSAREGAGEQFF.

This clonotype was seen a handful of times. CDR3 bases: TGCAGTGCTACCCGGACTAGCGGGGGGGCCGGCGAGACCCAGTACTTC. Its protein product is CSATRTSGGAGETQYF. This chain links TRBV20-1 with TRBJ2-5, with TRBD2 matching over 15 bases. V lost 4 bases and J lost 5; bases outside the gene matches: 8. The germline V gene has CDR1 DFQATT and CDR2 SNEGSKA (reference sequence). This CDR3 contains 16 residues.